This TCR beta chain was retrieved from a study of blood T cell repertoires in COVID-19 (TCRdb year 2020). Looking at the study overall: Collaborator samples came from the United States, Italy and Spain and covered acute and convalescent phases of COVID-19. The prospective study material was composed of cDNA or gDNA derived from T cells, B-cell-depleted T cells, or PBMCs. Deeply sampled blood TCRbeta repertoires from subjects exposed to, actively infected with, or recovered from COVID-19 were included in the dataset. The repertoires were released in a freely available public database intended as a resource for research on the immune response to SARS-CoV-2. The samples were drawn from the first 160 participants of the ongoing ImmuneRACE study and from more than 1,000 subjects provided by 6 global collaborators. The sample metadata nearly always contained a de-identified subject ID, COVID-19 status, age in years and sex. Where available, HLA class I and class II types were obtained from metadata supplied by the sample provider rather than from assay-based typing.

V sheds 2 bases and J sheds 3 bases, leaving 16 bases between their ends. Taken from cysteine to phenylalanine, the CDR3 has 16 residues. Only the CDR3 region is kept as DNA, spanning 48 bases read in frame from base 1. Per the germline V gene, KGHSH is the CDR1 and LQKENI is the CDR2. Another Seattle source contributed samples from volunteer blood donors who had recovered from COVID-19. Collaborating institutions collected whole blood in K2EDTA tubes following their own protocols. Collaborator samples were shipped for TCRbeta analysis as frozen whole blood, isolated PBMCs, or DNA extracted from either sample type. General study outcomes and caveats: Clinical and demographic metadata were provided uncurated, with the amount varying by source and participant.

With regard to this clone: This receptor's antigen is unknown. The record has no base qualities; no much larger clone is one base away.

TCRbeta CDR3 regions were amplified from genomic DNA using the immunoSEQ Assay, a bias-controlled multiplex PCR. The authors' pipeline ran thus. Nucleated cell counts per sample were estimated from amplification of reference gene primers within the assay. Sequence reads were collapsed and filtered to measure the absolute abundance of every unique TCRbeta CDR3 rearrangement. For each sample, productive Simpson clonality was calculated as the square root of Simpson's diversity index over productive rearrangements. The table was pulled from immuneACCESS by TCRdb, which kept in-frame rearrangements only. Such tables lose some clones; where checked, under half of the loss comes from unresolved V genes, and the rest has no known cause. Clonal size and the V and J genes are those of that table, whereas D and trimming came from the DNA. This sample gives nearly 350,000 clones in total; under 95% of them show up just once. Less than 3.5% of the sample rests with the top ten.

The rearrangement combines TRBV18 with TRBJ1-1; the D gene identity is not certain. The source of this sequence is a woman under 30 who had recovered from COVID-19. The specimen was peripheral blood. The DNA reads TGTGCCAGCTCACCATCACTGGCGGGCCCGTACACTGAAGCTTTCTTT. Its coded protein is CASSPSLAGPYTEAFF.